One TCR beta chain is described in this entry. As handled by the study authors: Amplified reference gene primers provided the basis for estimating nucleated cell counts. The table came from immunoSEQ multiplex PCR; TCRdb's copy has only in-frame clones and leaves some out. That table is the source of V, J and clone size, and D and trimming were worked out from the DNA. The sample consists of 95,000 to 150,000 clones, roughly 84% of them appearing once. The sample is drawn from a study of blood T cell repertoires in COVID-19. Germline trimming cut 7 bases from V and 6 bases from J; bases unmatched to any gene: 12. Looked up from germline, CDR1 is MNHEY and CDR2 is SMNVEV (reference sequence). CDR3 length equals 16 residues.

The chain uses TRBV27 and TRBJ2-7; 13 bases align to TRBD2. Sequencing input: PBMCs or T cells enriched from blood (not recorded which). The TCR was taken from a woman aged 25-40 years who had recovered from COVID-19. CDR3 region: CASTPTSGRFLSEQYF. CDR3 DNA sequence: TGTGCCAGCACCCCGACTAGCGGGAGGTTTCTCTCCGAGCAGTACTTC.